This T cell receptor (beta chain) was documented in a study of siplizumab effects on memory and regulatory T cells. Study results and caveats: Reactions containing siplizumab showed mappable alloreactive CD4+ clones averaging 68.8% Treg-derived, versus around 25% in controls. Unstimulated subsets were the mapping target of only a minor fraction of alloreactive clones. Contribution to the alloresponse seemed major for naive T cells, which also seemed more diverse than memory cells.

The method was immunoSEQ multiplex PCR; TCRdb's version includes in-frame clones alone and lacks a portion of them. The profile shows roughly 60,000 clones, 96% of them singletons. Germline V gene data show CDR1 as MNHEY and CDR2 as SVGAGI. The CDR3 length is 13 residues. The V end lost 2 bases, the J end lost 7 bases, and 11 bases lay between the germline ends. Notes on this clone: Its target is unknown.

Sequenced input: naive CD8+ T cells sorted from blood. This sequence was found in a human donor in good health. The V gene is TRBV6-5, the J gene TRBJ1-1; D unresolved. CDR3 region: CASSYASAREAFF. DNA of the CDR3: TGTGCCAGCAGTTACGCCTCCGCCCGTGAAGCTTTCTTT.